The 9 T cell receptor beta chains below all came from one sample that was sequenced in a study of blood T cell repertoires in COVID-19. TCRdb keeps only in-frame clones here, not all; method: immunoSEQ multiplex PCR. The sample lists roughly 99,000 clones, around 92% seen once, with 4% to 6% in the top ten. The sequencing input was peripheral blood. These receptors came from a man aged 35 to 55 with active or convalescent COVID-19.

V and J are TRBV7-2 and TRBJ2-1; 9 nucleotides align to TRBD2. The trim removed 1 base at V and 9 bases at J, leaving 7 bases unmatched. The CDR3 has 15 residues. CDR1 and CDR2 (germline): SGHTA, FQGNSA. The chain's CDR3 is CASSLVAGGGTEQFF. The CDR3, as DNA: TGTGCCAGCAGCTTAGTCGCGGGAGGGGGTACTGAGCAGTTCTTC.

The chain is built from TRBV7-3 and TRBJ2-4, with a tentative D call TRBD1 (7 bases). Germline CDR1 and CDR2: SGHTA and FQGTGA. The length of the CDR3 is 14 residues. V lost 5 bases to trimming and J lost 6 bases, with 14 bases between them. This CDR3 is CASSPRQGGNIQYF. The CDR3 coding sequence is TGTGCCAGCAGCCCCCGACAGGGAGGAAACATTCAGTACTTC.

The V and J genes are TRBV28 and TRBJ2-1; D might be TRBD2 (5 bases). CDR1 and CDR2 from the germline V gene are MDHEN and SYDVKM. The CDR3 length is 13 residues. V was pared by 7 bases and J by 5 bases, with 12 bases between. The DNA of the CDR3 is TGTGCCAGCACGCGGCGGGTAGACAATGAGCAGTTCTTC. This translates into CASTRRVDNEQFF.

The rearrangement joins TRBV25-1 to TRBJ1-1, with D hard to call. Trimming stripped 5 bases from V and 2 bases from J, with 12 bases between. Germline V gene lookup returns CDR1 MGHDK and CDR2 SYGVNS. This CDR3 region has 14 residues. The CDR3 DNA sequence: TGTGCCAGCAGTACCGTGACGGGTAACACTGAAGCTTTCTTT. It specifies CASSTVTGNTEAFF.

The chain recombines TRBV14 with TRBJ2-2; D uncertain. This CDR3 region has 13 residues. The germline V and J ends were trimmed by 2 bases and 5 bases, with 6 bases remaining between them. CDR1 SGHDN and CDR2 FVKESK come from the germline V gene. In nucleotides, the CDR3 is TGTGCCAGCAGCCAACAGGAAACCGGGGAGCTGTTTTTT. It yields the protein CASSQQETGELFF.

This chain joins TRBV30 and TRBJ1-1; 8 nucleotides line up with TRBD1. V was clipped by 8 bases and J by 4 bases; unmatched bases: 18. Germline V lookup: CDR1 GTSNPN, CDR2 SVGIG (reference sequence). The CDR3 consists of 16 residues. Here the CDR3 DNA reads TGTGCCGGGCTACTGGACAGGGAGGAAGACGGCACTGAAGCTTTCTTT. This encodes CAGLLDREEDGTEAFF.

V usage is TRBV5-1 and J usage is TRBJ1-4; D is perhaps TRBD1 (5 bases). Trimming left V 5 bases short and J 2 bases short, with 13 bases between. CDR1 SGHRS and CDR2 YFSETQ come from the germline V gene. The CDR3 runs to 15 residues. The CDR3 sequence: CASRSAGPTNEKLFF. The CDR3 region has the DNA TGCGCCAGCAGGTCGGCAGGGCCCACTAATGAAAAACTGTTTTTT.

The CDR3 is CASSRGSGQGIHEQYF. CDR3 in DNA: TGTGCCAGTAGTAGGGGTTCGGGACAGGGCATCCACGAGCAGTACTTC. The rearrangement uses TRBV19 and TRBJ2-7, with 9 bases matching TRBD1. V was pared by 4 bases and J by 5 bases, with 12 bases of the junction left unmatched. Germline CDR1 reads LNHDA; CDR2 reads SQIVND (reference sequence). This CDR3 has 16 residues. Based on the CDR3 plus reference TRBV19 and TRBJ2-7, the full variable domain is DGGITQSPKYLFRKEGQNVTLSCEQNLNHDAMYWYRQDPGQGLRLIYYSQIVNDFQKGDIAEGYSVSREKKESFPLTVTSAQKNPTAFYLCASSRGSGQGIHEQYFGPGTRLTVT.

The V call is TRBV28, the J call TRBJ1-4; D might be TRBD1 (6 bases). V lost 5 bases and J 3 bases, leaving 13 bases between the germline ends. From germline, CDR1 is MDHEN and CDR2 SYDVKM. CDR3 length: 15 amino acids. The CDR3 DNA sequence: TGTGCCAGCAGTGTCATACAGGGCCCTAATGAAAAACTGTTTTTT. This encodes CASSVIQGPNEKLFF.